The rows below give T cell receptor beta chains drawn from one sample of a study of blood T cells in healthy people across ages. TCRdb re-called the 5' RACE reads through MiXCR, storing one row per CDR3 protein. This sample has fewer than 1,200,000 distinct CDR3 sequences, with roughly 24% found just once. This same sample was also taken into another study, of T cells of mothers and their children.

Sequencing input: blood. The origin of the receptors is a girl aged 2 to 9 in good health. CDR3s include the opening cysteine and the closing phenylalanine or tryptophan. The D gene is left open where the match is weak. Some rows have no size entry. The others give once, few or many, or a class for an expanded clone.

j_call d_call clone_size v_call cdr3_nt cdr3_aa
TRBJ2-7 TRBD2 NA TRBV29-1 TGCAGCGTAGGGAGGTTAGCGGGAGGCGTCTACGAGCAGTACTTC CSVGRLAGGVYEQYF
TRBJ2-5 NA NA TRBV3-1 TGTGCCAGCAGCCCTACAATACGGAGGGGCCTCCAGGAGACCCAGTACTTC CASSPTIRRGLQETQYF
TRBJ1-2 NA few TRBV7-9 TGTGCCAGCAGCTCAGCGCGGGGCTACACCTTC CASSSARGYTF
TRBJ1-2 TRBD1 few TRBV13 TGTGCCAGCAGCTTAATCCTGGACAGGGGGAAAGGCTACACCTTC CASSLILDRGKGYTF
TRBJ2-5 NA NA TRBV27 TGTGCCAGCAGTAGTATGCCTTTCCAAGAGACCCAGTACTTC CASSSMPFQETQYF
TRBJ2-1 TRBD2 few TRBV28 TGTGCCAGCAGACTCCCGGGACTAGCGGAGGGTTACAATGAGCAGTTCTTC CASRLPGLAEGYNEQFF
TRBJ2-1 NA NA TRBV29-1 TGCAGCGCCCTGCCCGAGTCGGGCAATGAGCAGTTCTTC CSALPESGNEQFF
TRBJ1-4 NA few TRBV20-1 TGCAGTGTTAGCGGGCTTCTACTCGAAAAACTGTTTTTT CSVSGLLLEKLFF
TRBJ2-5 TRBD1 NA TRBV27 TGTGCCAGCACTCCTGACAGGGGGGAGACCCAGTACTTC CASTPDRGETQYF
TRBJ1-3 NA NA TRBV7-8 TGTGCCAGCAGCTTAGGGAACACCACATATTTT CASSLGNTTYF
TRBJ2-3 NA NA TRBV28 TGTGCCAGCAAAGGAGGTAGCGTAACTAGCACAGATACGCAGTATTTT CASKGGSVTSTDTQYF
TRBJ2-7 NA few TRBV2 TGTGCCAGCAGCTCCGAAACCTCATATATTAACTACGAGCAGTACTTC CASSSETSYINYEQYF
TRBJ2-3 TRBD2 NA TRBV10-3 TGTGCCATCAGTGAGTCGAGACTAGCGGGAGGACGAGCTAGCACAGATACGCAGTATTTT CAISESRLAGGRASTDTQYF
TRBJ2-7 NA few TRBV11-2 TGTGCCAGCAGCTTAGACGACGGTGGCTACGAGCAGTACTTC CASSLDDGGYEQYF
TRBJ2-5 NA few TRBV7-9 TGTGCCAGCAGCTTAGGAGATGGGGGCAGAGGGGCAGAGACCCAGTACTTC CASSLGDGGRGAETQYF
TRBJ1-2 NA NA TRBV10-3 TGTGCCATCAGTGAAATTCAGAACAACTATGGCTACACCTTC CAISEIQNNYGYTF
TRBJ1-1 NA NA TRBV7-2 TGTGCCAGCATGAAGAGGGACACTGAAGCTTTCTTT CASMKRDTEAFF
TRBJ1-5 TRBD1 few TRBV28 TGTGCCAGCACTAGGACAGGGGGACAGCCCCAGCATTTT CASTRTGGQPQHF
TRBJ1-1 NA NA TRBV7-9 TGTGCCAGCAGCTTAATAAGGTCCCGATACCACCGGAACACTGAAGCTTTCTTT CASSLIRSRYHRNTEAFF
TRBJ2-3 NA few TRBV7-9 TGTGCCAGCACGGGACGCGCCTCCACAGATACGCAGTATTTT CASTGRASTDTQYF
TRBJ1-2 NA few TRBV5-1 TGCGCCAGCAGCTTCTCGTCAGGGGCCTATGGCTACACCTTC CASSFSSGAYGYTF
TRBJ2-7 NA NA TRBV7-2 TGTGCCAGCAGCCCCCTAGTTTCCTACGAGCAGTACTTC CASSPLVSYEQYF
TRBJ2-1 NA few TRBV9 TGTGCCAGCAGCCCCATGGGCCGAAACAATGAGCAGTTCTTC CASSPMGRNNEQFF
TRBJ1-5 NA NA TRBV7-9 TGTGCCAGCAGTCGACAGAGAACAGTCAATAGCAATCAGCCCCAGCATTTT CASSRQRTVNSNQPQHF
TRBJ2-1 NA NA TRBV7-3 TGTGCCAGCAGCTTAAGGGGCGCCCTCGCCAATGAGCAGTTCTTC CASSLRGALANEQFF
TRBJ2-5 NA few TRBV20-1 TGCAGTGCTAGAGAAGGAACGGCTAGGGGAGAGACCCAGTACTTC CSAREGTARGETQYF
TRBJ2-3 NA NA TRBV2 TGTGCCAGCAGGGTTCAACCGAACAGGGTAACAGATACGCAGTATTTT CASRVQPNRVTDTQYF
TRBJ1-2 TRBD1 NA TRBV6-1 TGTGCCAGCGCATGGACAGGGCCTACCTTCGACTATGGCTACACCTTC CASAWTGPTFDYGYTF
TRBJ2-7 TRBD1 NA TRBV7-9 TGTGCCAGCAGTCCCGTGGGGACAGAGGTCCTCTACGAGCAGTACTTC CASSPVGTEVLYEQYF
TRBJ2-5 NA NA TRBV29-1 TGCAGCGTTTGGAAAGAGACCCAGTACTTC CSVWKETQYF
TRBJ2-3 TRBD2 few TRBV7-3 TGTGCCAGCAGCATACTAGCGGGAGGGCCTCTGAATACGCAGTATTTT CASSILAGGPLNTQYF
TRBJ1-1 NA NA TRBV29-1 TGCAGCGTTCGGGGGGCTAGGGAGAACACTGAAGCTTTCTTT CSVRGARENTEAFF
TRBJ2-1 NA few TRBV9 TGTGCCAGCTCAGACACAGCATACAATGAGCAGTTCTTC CASSDTAYNEQFF
TRBJ2-5 NA NA TRBV18 TGTGCCAGCTCACGTAATTTGGGGCAGTCGAACCAAGAGACCCAGTACTTC CASSRNLGQSNQETQYF
TRBJ2-4 NA few TRBV7-8 TGTGCCAGCAGCCCACACCTGGTCGGGGTCAGAACGGCCAAAAACATTCAGTACTTC CASSPHLVGVRTAKNIQYF
TRBJ1-5 NA few TRBV7-8 TGTGCCAGCAGCTTAGCGGACGGTTCGAATCAGCCCCAGCATTTT CASSLADGSNQPQHF
TRBJ2-1 NA few TRBV5-6 TGTGCCAGCAGATTCAGCGTCAATGAGCAGTTCTTC CASRFSVNEQFF
TRBJ2-3 NA few TRBV27 TGTGCCAGCAGTTTGGTCCCGGGGGCAGATACGCAGTATTTT CASSLVPGADTQYF
TRBJ1-6 NA few TRBV11-3 TGTGCCAGCAGCTTGTTTGGGGAAAATTCACCCCTCCACTTT CASSLFGENSPLHF
TRBJ2-5 TRBD2 few TRBV20-1 TGCAGTGCTACCGGGGGGGCCCTAGAGACCCAGTACTTC CSATGGALETQYF
TRBJ2-7 TRBD2 few TRBV15 TGTGCCACCAGCAGGGACAGCGGGGGTAGGTACGAGCAGTACTTC CATSRDSGGRYEQYF
TRBJ2-2 TRBD2 NA TRBV20-1 TGCAGTGCTGTAGCGGGAGGGAGTACCGGGGAGCTGTTTTTT CSAVAGGSTGELFF
TRBJ1-2 NA NA TRBV19 TGTGCCAGTATGGGGGCGGGGGCCTATGGCTACACCTTC CASMGAGAYGYTF